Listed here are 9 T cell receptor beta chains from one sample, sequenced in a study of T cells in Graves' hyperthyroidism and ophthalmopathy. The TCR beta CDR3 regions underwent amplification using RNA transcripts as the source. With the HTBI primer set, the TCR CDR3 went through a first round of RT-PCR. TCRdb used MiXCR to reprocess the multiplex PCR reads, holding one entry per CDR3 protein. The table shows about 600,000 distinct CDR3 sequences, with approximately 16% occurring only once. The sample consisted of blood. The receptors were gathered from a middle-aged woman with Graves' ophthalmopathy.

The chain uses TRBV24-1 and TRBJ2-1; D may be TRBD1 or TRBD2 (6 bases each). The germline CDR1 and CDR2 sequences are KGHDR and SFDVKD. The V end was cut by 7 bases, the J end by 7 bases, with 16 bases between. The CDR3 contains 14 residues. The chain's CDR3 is CATSGGGVANEQFF. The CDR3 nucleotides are TGTGCCACCAGCGGAGGGGGAGTGGCTAATGAGCAGTTCTTC.

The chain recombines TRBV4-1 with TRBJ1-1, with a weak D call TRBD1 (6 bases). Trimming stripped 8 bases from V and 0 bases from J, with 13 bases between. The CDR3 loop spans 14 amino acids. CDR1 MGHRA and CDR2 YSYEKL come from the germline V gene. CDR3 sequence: CASLGGQLNTEAFF. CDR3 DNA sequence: TGCGCCAGCCTAGGCGGACAGCTGAACACTGAAGCTTTCTTT.

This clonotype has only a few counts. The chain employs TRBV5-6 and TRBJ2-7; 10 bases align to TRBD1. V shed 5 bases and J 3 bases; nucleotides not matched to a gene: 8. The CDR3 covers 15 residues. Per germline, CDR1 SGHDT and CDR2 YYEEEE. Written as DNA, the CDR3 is TGTGCCAGCAGGAAACCGGGACAGGGGTTCTACGAGCAGTACTTC. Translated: CASRKPGQGFYEQYF.

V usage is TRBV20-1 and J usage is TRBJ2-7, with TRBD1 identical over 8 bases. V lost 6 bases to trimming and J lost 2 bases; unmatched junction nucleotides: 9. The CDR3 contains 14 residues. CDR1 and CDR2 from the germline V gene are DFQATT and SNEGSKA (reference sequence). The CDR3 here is CSAGRQGPTYEQYF. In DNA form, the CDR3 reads TGCAGTGCGGGTAGACAGGGGCCAACCTACGAGCAGTACTTC.

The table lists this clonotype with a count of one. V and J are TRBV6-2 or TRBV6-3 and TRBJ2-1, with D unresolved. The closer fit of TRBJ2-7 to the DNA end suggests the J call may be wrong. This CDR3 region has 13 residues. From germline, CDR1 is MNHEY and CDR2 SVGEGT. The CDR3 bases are TGTGCCAGCAGCAACCGGGCCTTCAATGAGCAGTACTTC. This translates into CASSNRAFNEQYF.

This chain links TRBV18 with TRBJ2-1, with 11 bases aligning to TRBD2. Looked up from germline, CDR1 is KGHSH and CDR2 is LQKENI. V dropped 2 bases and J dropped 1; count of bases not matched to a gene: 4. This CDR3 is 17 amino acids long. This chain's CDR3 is CASSPSSGRTSYNEQFF. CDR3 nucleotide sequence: TGTGCCAGCTCACCATCTAGCGGGAGGACTTCCTACAATGAGCAGTTCTTC.

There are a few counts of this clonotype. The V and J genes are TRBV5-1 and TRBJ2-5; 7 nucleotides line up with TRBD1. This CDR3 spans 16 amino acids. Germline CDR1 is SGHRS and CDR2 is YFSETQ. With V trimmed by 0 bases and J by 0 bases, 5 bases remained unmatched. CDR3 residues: CASSLAGTANQETQYF. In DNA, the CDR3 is TGCGCCAGCAGCTTGGCCGGGACAGCAAACCAAGAGACCCAGTACTTC.

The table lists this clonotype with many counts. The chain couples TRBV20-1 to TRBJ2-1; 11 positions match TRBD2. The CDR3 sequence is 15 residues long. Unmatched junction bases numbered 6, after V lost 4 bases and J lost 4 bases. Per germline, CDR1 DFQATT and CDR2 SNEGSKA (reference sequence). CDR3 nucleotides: TGCAGTGCTATTACTAGCGGGGGATGGTACAATGAGCAGTTCTTC. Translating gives CSAITSGGWYNEQFF.

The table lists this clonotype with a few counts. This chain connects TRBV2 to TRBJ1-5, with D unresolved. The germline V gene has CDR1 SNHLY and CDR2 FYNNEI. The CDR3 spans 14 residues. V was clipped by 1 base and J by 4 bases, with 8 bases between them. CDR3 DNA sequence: TGTGCCAGCAGTGAAGGACGGGCTAATCAGCCCCAGCATTTT. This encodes CASSEGRANQPQHF.